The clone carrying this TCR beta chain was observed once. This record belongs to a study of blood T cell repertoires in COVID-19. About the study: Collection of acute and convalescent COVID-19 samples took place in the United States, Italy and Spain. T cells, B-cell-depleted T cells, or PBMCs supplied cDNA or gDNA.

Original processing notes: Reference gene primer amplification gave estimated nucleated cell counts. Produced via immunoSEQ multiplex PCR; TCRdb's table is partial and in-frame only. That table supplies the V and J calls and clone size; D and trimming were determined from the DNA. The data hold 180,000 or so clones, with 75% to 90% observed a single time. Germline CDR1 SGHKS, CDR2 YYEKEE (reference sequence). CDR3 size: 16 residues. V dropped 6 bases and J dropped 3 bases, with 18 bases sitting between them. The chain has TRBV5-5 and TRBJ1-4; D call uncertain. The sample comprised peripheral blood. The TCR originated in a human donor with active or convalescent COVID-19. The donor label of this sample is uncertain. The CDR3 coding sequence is TGTGCCAGCACCCGGACGGCTTCCGGGGCTAATGAAAAACTGTTTTTT. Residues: CASTRTASGANEKLFF. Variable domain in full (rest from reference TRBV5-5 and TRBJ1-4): DAGVTQSPTHLIKTRGQQVTLRCSPISGHKSVSWYQQVLGQGPQFIFQYYEKEERGRGNFPDRFSARQFPNYSSELNVNALLLGDSALYLCASTRTASGANEKLFFGSGTQLSVL.